The clone carrying this TCR beta chain has ten or more counts. The V and J ends lost 0 bases and 4 bases respectively, with 14 bases between them. This CDR3 spans 16 amino acids. CDR1 is LGHNA, CDR2 YNFKEQ, per germline. This entry is derived from a study of molecular identifiers for immune sequencing clone quantification. One entry per CDR3 protein, called by TCRdb with MiXCR from the PCR reads. The data contain over 600,000 distinct CDR3 sequences, less than 20% of them seen just once; the ten biggest clones take up around 0.86%. The sequencing sample was made of naive CD8+ T cells from blood, with Jurkat cell RNA spiked in. This sample's subset: FACS-sorted CD8+CD4-CCR7+CD45RA+ naive T cells. This receptor was taken from a human donor in good health. Some libraries in this study had Jurkat cell RNA spiked in. The V gene is TRBV4-2, the J gene TRBJ2-3, with D perhaps TRBD1 (6 bases). CDR3 nucleotides: TGTGCCAGCAGCCAAGACTACAGGGCTTTCGCAGATACGCAGTATTTT. Translation gives CASSQDYRAFADTQYF.